Listed here are 29 T cell receptor beta chains from one sample, sequenced in a study of cytomegalovirus exposure and HLA in healthy donors. Profiling relied on immunoSEQ multiplex PCR, and the TCRdb table lists in-frame clones only, not all of them. This table holds over 100,000 clones, around 87% found once. Material: PBMCs. These receptor sequences come from a woman under 30 in good health and CMV-seropositive.

The chain combines TRBV5-1 with TRBJ2-7, with 8 bases fitting TRBD1. The V segment lost 2 bases and the J segment 3 bases; nucleotides outside the gene matches: 7. Germline V gives CDR1 SGHRS, CDR2 YFSETQ. The CDR3 has 15 residues. CDR3 in DNA: TGCGCCAGCAGCTTAGCACAGGGGGATGTCTACGAGCAGTACTTC. Residues: CASSLAQGDVYEQYF.

This clone was counted a single time. This chain uses TRBV6-1 with TRBJ1-1, with 7 bases lining up with TRBD1. The J segment lost 8 bases and the V segment lost 5 bases, leaving 5 bases of the junction unmatched. This CDR3 has 12 amino acids. The germline CDR1 and CDR2 sequences are MNHNS and SASEGT. The DNA for the CDR3 is TGTGCCAGCAGTTGGACAGGCTGGGAAGCTTTCTTT. Protein sequence: CASSWTGWEAFF.

The chain couples TRBV5-1 to TRBJ1-1, with D possibly being TRBD1 (5 bases). Trimming shortened V by 4 bases and J by 11 bases, and 15 bases separated the two germline ends. The CDR3 consists of 12 residues. Per germline, CDR1 SGHRS and CDR2 YFSETQ. The CDR3 DNA follows: TGCGCCAGCAGCCCAGGGTCCGGAAACGCTTTCTTT. This translates into CASSPGSGNAFF.

The V and J genes are TRBV6-4 and TRBJ1-5; D call uncertain. CDR1 is MRHNA, CDR2 SNTAGT, per germline. The CDR3 spans 15 residues. Trimming pared 2 bases from V and 2 bases from J, leaving 10 bases between. The CDR3 loop is CASSDRRVGNQPQHF. The DNA for the CDR3 is TGTGCCAGCAGTGACCGGAGGGTGGGCAATCAGCCCCAGCATTTT.

The chain couples TRBV5-1 to TRBJ1-1; D may be TRBD1 (6 bases). The CDR3 extends over 18 amino acids. V was trimmed by 0 bases and J by 4 bases, leaving 22 bases between them. CDR1 is SGHRS, CDR2 YFSETQ, per germline. The CDR3 spells CASSLASGGAVGVTEAFF. The DNA of the CDR3 is TGCGCCAGCAGCTTGGCTTCGGGGGGCGCGGTGGGAGTCACTGAAGCTTTCTTT.

The genes are TRBV7-8 and TRBJ2-3; TRBD2 matches 10 bases. Germline trimming cut 4 bases from V and 3 bases from J; bases unmatched to any gene: 13. Germline loops: CDR1 SGHVS, CDR2 FQNEAQ. This CDR3 has 18 residues. This CDR3 is CASSSRIPGLASTDTQYF. DNA for the CDR3: TGTGCCAGCAGCTCCCGGATACCGGGACTAGCGTCGACAGATACGCAGTATTTT.

The chain couples TRBV4-3 to TRBJ2-7; maybe TRBD2 (5 bases). Trimming removed 1 base from V and 1 base from J, with 14 bases in between. CDR3 length: 16 residues. Germline V lookup: CDR1 LGHNA, CDR2 YSLEER. This CDR3 reads CASSQGPADTSYEQYF. DNA of the CDR3: TGCGCCAGCAGCCAAGGACCAGCGGATACATCCTACGAGCAGTACTTC.

The rearrangement uses TRBV27 and TRBJ2-5, with D perhaps matching TRBD2 (5 bases). Trimming took off 2 bases at V and 5 bases at J, with 15 bases between the two ends. The length of the CDR3 is 15 residues. Germline V CDR1 and CDR2: MNHEY, SMNVEV (reference sequence). For the CDR3, the DNA is TGTGCCAGCAGTTTACTGGCTAGCAGGTGGGAGACCCAGTACTTC. It codes for CASSLLASRWETQYF.

This chain links TRBV6-5 with TRBJ1-2, with D unclear. The CDR3 sequence is 14 residues long. Germline V lookup: CDR1 MNHEY, CDR2 SVGAGI. Trimming cost V 4 bases and J 8 bases, with 17 bases left between them. This CDR3 reads CASSFTVGSPGYTF. CDR3 coding DNA: TGTGCCAGCAGTTTTACCGTCGGGAGCCCGGGCTACACCTTC.

The chain has TRBV9 and TRBJ1-4; possible D gene TRBD1, 6 bases. The germline V gene has CDR1 SGDLS and CDR2 YYNGEE. There are 15 residues in the CDR3. The V end was cut by 4 bases, the J end by 4 bases, with 14 bases between. Written as DNA, the CDR3 is TGTGCCAGCAGCCTGGGGGGGGGCTTTAATGAAAAACTGTTTTTT. Amino acid sequence: CASSLGGGFNEKLFF. The full variable domain, with the rest looked up from reference TRBV9 and TRBJ1-4, is DSGVTQTPKHLITATGQRVTLRCSPRSGDLSVYWYQQSLDQGLQFLIQYYNGEERAKGNILERFSAQQFPDLHSELNLSSLELGDSALYFCASSLGGGFNEKLFFGSGTQLSVL.

The chain combines TRBV4-2 with TRBJ2-7; 7 nucleotides agree with TRBD2. CDR3 length: 15 residues. CDR1 LGHNA and CDR2 YNFKEQ come from the germline V gene. V shed 3 bases, J shed 3 bases, and the junction held 8 bases outside the gene matches. This CDR3 is CASSQADQRDYEQYF. The CDR3 nucleotides read TGTGCCAGCAGCCAGGCAGACCAGCGGGACTACGAGCAGTACTTC.

The rearrangement uses TRBV7-8 and TRBJ2-1, with D tentatively TRBD1 (5 bases). The ends were cut back, 0 bases at V and 6 bases at J, with 12 bases in the middle. Germline V gene data show CDR1 as SGHVS and CDR2 as FQNEAQ. There are 15 residues in the CDR3. The CDR3 loop reads CASSLAPFDSNEQFF. In nucleotides, the CDR3 is TGTGCCAGCAGCTTAGCCCCCTTCGACAGCAATGAGCAGTTCTTC.

V is TRBV5-1 and J is TRBJ2-2, with 12 bases aligning to TRBD2. CDR3 length: 15 amino acids. Unmatched junction bases numbered 1, after V lost 4 bases and J lost 3 bases. CDR1 and CDR2 (germline): SGHRS, YFSETQ. The CDR3 sequence is CASSGTSGYTGELFF. The CDR3 DNA reads as TGCGCCAGCAGCGGGACTAGCGGGTACACCGGGGAGCTGTTTTTT.

The chain uses TRBV5-6 and TRBJ1-2, with a weak D call TRBD1 (6 bases). The CDR3 extends over 13 amino acids. V lost 2 bases and J lost 6, with 11 bases in between. Germline loops: CDR1 SGHDT, CDR2 YYEEEE. The CDR3 sequence is CASSFTGSNGYTF. Written as DNA, the CDR3 is TGTGCCAGCAGCTTCACAGGGTCGAATGGCTACACCTTC.

This chain connects TRBV6-6 to TRBJ2-6; no clear D gene. CDR3 length: 16 residues. Germline lookup yields CDR1 MNHNY and CDR2 SVGAGI (reference sequence). Trimming left V 1 base short and J 1 base short, with 8 bases between. CDR3 amino acids: CASSYLAVSGANVLTF. The CDR3 nucleotides read TGTGCCAGCAGTTACTTGGCGGTTTCTGGGGCCAACGTCCTGACTTTC.

The rearrangement uses TRBV5-4 and TRBJ1-2; D not certain. This CDR3 is 13 amino acids long. V lost 4 bases, J lost 4 bases, and 11 bases lay in between. Germline-derived CDR1 and CDR2 are SGHNT and YYREEE (reference sequence). The CDR3 sequence: CASSPADSYGYTF. As DNA, the CDR3 is TGTGCCAGCAGCCCCGCAGACTCCTATGGCTACACCTTC.

The chain's CDR3 is CASSASGAGVSPLHF. For the CDR3, the DNA is TGTGCCAGCAGCGCGAGTGGGGCAGGAGTGTCACCCCTCCACTTT. The genes are TRBV9 and TRBJ1-6; maybe TRBD1 (5 bases). The CDR3 contains 15 residues. Looked up from germline, CDR1 is SGDLS and CDR2 is YYNGEE. Trimming shortened V by 3 bases and J by 10 bases, and 17 bases separated the two germline ends.

J is TRBJ2-7 and V is TRBV7-9; D possibly corresponds to TRBD1 (5 bases). The CDR3 has 14 residues. Trimming pared 5 bases from V and 2 bases from J, leaving 13 bases between. Germline V gene lookup returns CDR1 SEHNR and CDR2 FQNEAQ (reference sequence). CDR3 amino acids: CASSRPDRPYEQYF. DNA of the CDR3: TGTGCCAGCAGCCGGCCTGACAGACCCTACGAGCAGTACTTC. Full variable domain (outside the CDR3, taken from reference TRBV7-9 and TRBJ2-7): DTGVSQNPRHKITKRGQNVTFRCDPISEHNRLYWYRQTLGQGPEFLTYFQNEAQLEKSRLLSDRFSAERPKGSFSTLEIQRTEQGDSAMYLCASSRPDRPYEQYFGPGTRLTVT.

The rearrangement links TRBV10-1 to TRBJ2-1, with a weak D call TRBD1 (5 bases). The V gene lost 10 bases and the J gene lost 8 bases, with 27 bases spanning the gap. Germline loops: CDR1 WNHNN, CDR2 SYGVQD (reference sequence). This CDR3 contains 16 residues. The CDR3 nucleotides read TGCGCCACCCAGAACCGAGGAAGGGGTGGGAACGATGAGCAGTTCTTC. Its translation is CATQNRGRGGNDEQFF.

The chain employs TRBV25-1 and TRBJ1-2; a possible D gene is TRBD1 (6 bases). Germline values: CDR1 MGHDK, CDR2 SYGVNS. With 7 bases removed from V and 7 bases from J, the gap between germline ends came to 16 bases. The CDR3 has 13 residues. The chain's CDR3 is CASNEAGVSGYTF. Here the CDR3 DNA reads TGTGCCAGCAATGAGGCAGGGGTGAGTGGCTACACCTTC.

J is TRBJ2-7 and V is TRBV4-1, with 9 bases aligning to TRBD2. Germline values: CDR1 MGHRA, CDR2 YSYEKL. J lost 2 bases, V lost 4 bases, and 6 bases had no gene match. The CDR3 has 15 residues. The CDR3 coding sequence is TGCGCCAGCAGCCGGGGGACTAGCCTTACCTACGAGCAGTACTTC. Its protein is CASSRGTSLTYEQYF.

The chain has TRBV9 and TRBJ2-6, with D tentatively TRBD2 (5 bases). Germline V gene lookup returns CDR1 SGDLS and CDR2 YYNGEE. V lost 4 bases to trimming and J lost 0 bases, with 14 bases between them. The CDR3 totals 17 residues. CDR3 region: CASSPRTEVSGANVLTF. Written as DNA, the CDR3 is TGTGCCAGCAGCCCCCGAACGGAGGTCTCTGGGGCCAACGTCCTGACTTTC.

This clone showed up just a few times. The rearrangement links TRBV12-5 to TRBJ1-1, with 9 bases that match TRBD1. The CDR3 totals 16 residues. CDR1 and CDR2 (germline): LGHNT, FRNRAP. J was trimmed by 0 bases and V by 8 bases; bases with no gene match: 10. The CDR3 here is CASCPGQGYMNTEAFF. The CDR3 coding sequence is TGTGCTAGTTGCCCGGGACAGGGTTACATGAACACTGAAGCTTTCTTT.

This clone was seen a single time. V usage is TRBV2 and J usage is TRBJ2-1, with 11 positions matching TRBD2. CDR1 SNHLY and CDR2 FYNNEI come from the germline V gene. The trim removed 5 bases at V and 0 bases at J, leaving 6 bases unmatched. This CDR3 is built from 17 residues. The CDR3 reads CASSSFSGGGSYNEQFF. Here the CDR3 DNA reads TGTGCCAGCAGTTCTTTTAGCGGGGGGGGCTCCTACAATGAGCAGTTCTTC.

The rearrangement joins TRBV7-8 to TRBJ1-1; tentatively, D is TRBD1 (5 bases). The CDR3 consists of 15 residues. V dropped 0 bases and J dropped 5 bases, with 13 bases sitting between them. Germline V CDR1 and CDR2: SGHVS, FQNEAQ. CDR3 coding DNA: TGTGCCAGCAGCTTAGCGGGGCAGGCGAGGACTGAAGCTTTCTTT. This sequence encodes CASSLAGQARTEAFF.

Only one count was recorded for this clone. The V call is TRBV4-1, the J call TRBJ2-1; 13 nucleotides match TRBD2. Unmatched junction bases numbered 8, after V lost 4 bases and J lost 8 bases. This CDR3 contains 16 residues. Germline lookup yields CDR1 MGHRA and CDR2 YSYEKL. The CDR3 sequence: CASSRLLAGGRYEQFF. The CDR3 DNA follows: TGCGCCAGCAGCCGCCTACTAGCGGGGGGGCGCTATGAGCAGTTCTTC.

This clone was observed a handful of times. The V and J genes are TRBV7-8 and TRBJ2-6; 9 bases are a match to TRBD2. Looked up from germline, CDR1 is SGHVS and CDR2 is FQNEAQ. V shed 5 bases, J shed 0 bases, and the junction held 11 bases outside the gene matches. The CDR3 length is 19 residues. The CDR3 coding sequence is TGTGCCAGCAGCCCTAGGCCTAGCGGGATAGTCTCTGGGGCCAACGTCCTGACTTTC. Translation: CASSPRPSGIVSGANVLTF.

This sequence joins TRBV27 and TRBJ2-2; D might be TRBD1 (5 bases). V lost 1 base and J lost 5, with 14 bases in between. The CDR3 is made up of 16 amino acids. The V gene's germline CDR1 is MNHEY and CDR2 SMNVEV (reference sequence). CDR3 DNA sequence: TGTGCCAGCAGTTTATGGACATGGGCAAATACCGGGGAGCTGTTTTTT. It yields the protein CASSLWTWANTGELFF.

The J gene is TRBJ2-3, the V gene TRBV30; 7 nucleotides line up with TRBD2. CDR1 and CDR2 from the germline V gene are GTSNPN and SVGIG (reference sequence). There are 14 residues in the CDR3. With V trimmed by 2 bases and J by 14 bases, 16 bases remained unmatched. CDR3: CAWSSTSARASRYF. In nucleotides, the CDR3 is TGTGCCTGGAGTTCCACTAGCGCGAGGGCATCACGGTATTTT.